This passage covers 31 T cell receptor beta chains from one sample sequenced in a study of T-cell memory formation after mild COVID-19. TCRdb reanalysed the 5' RACE reads using MiXCR and keeps one entry per CDR3 protein. The profile shows about 290,000 distinct CDR3 sequences, about a sixth of them singletons. Sequenced: PBMCs or a T cell subset sorted from them (not recorded which). The receptor set was obtained from a man younger than 35 who had mild COVID-19 (a few samples of this study predate the infection). Cell type and time point are not known.

This chain joins TRBV5-1 and TRBJ2-1; D unclear. The CDR3 is 15 residues long. From germline, CDR1 is SGHRS and CDR2 YFSETQ. V was shortened by 0 bases and J by 8 bases, with 15 bases between the two germline ends. The CDR3, as DNA: TGCGCCAGCAGCTTGGAACGGCAGGCGGTGGATGAGCAGTTCTTC. Translating it yields CASSLERQAVDEQFF.

This clonotype was recorded a few times. The gene calls are TRBV28 and TRBJ2-7; 10 bases are shared with TRBD1. CDR1 and CDR2 from the germline V gene are MDHEN and SYDVKM. V lost 6 bases to trimming and J lost 7 bases; unmatched junction nucleotides: 9. The CDR3 totals 14 residues. DNA of the CDR3: TGTGCCAGCAGCCTTAGACAGGGGGCTAGGGAGCAGTACGTC. This translates into CASSLRQGAREQYV.

The V and J genes are TRBV7-9 and TRBJ2-7, with 9 bases lining up with TRBD1. The V gene's germline CDR1 is SEHNR and CDR2 FQNEAQ (reference sequence). This CDR3 is 13 amino acids long. J lost 6 bases, V lost 5 bases, and 5 bases had no gene match. The CDR3 DNA follows: TGTGCCAGCAGCCCTCGGACAGGGGTCGAGCAGTACGTC. As protein: CASSPRTGVEQYV.

The chain carries TRBV6-2 or TRBV6-3 and TRBJ1-1, with TRBD1 as a possible D gene (6 bases). In germline, CDR1 is MNHEY, CDR2 SVGEGT. This CDR3 has 19 amino acids. Between the trimmed V and J ends, which lost 2 bases and 1 base, there was a span of 23 bases. This CDR3 is CASSYGAVLRDIPNTEAFF. The CDR3 region has the DNA TGTGCCAGCAGTTACGGGGCTGTTCTCCGGGACATCCCGAACACTGAAGCTTTCTTT.

The chain is built from TRBV5-1 and TRBJ2-5; D gene unclear. The CDR3 is 13 amino acids. Germline CDR1 SGHRS, CDR2 YFSETQ. V dropped 5 bases and J dropped 0 bases, with 8 bases sitting between them. The CDR3 DNA reads TGCGCCAGCAGGGAAGAGAACCAAGAGACCCAGTACTTC. Protein product: CASREENQETQYF.

This clonotype was recorded many times. Its ends do not fully match the called genes, so a read error is possible. This chain links TRBV12-3 or TRBV12-4 with TRBJ2-1; 8 positions match TRBD2. This CDR3 spans 13 amino acids. The CDR3 region is CASSLGGTSRALF. The CDR3 region has the DNA TGTGCCAGCAGTTTAGGCGGGACTAGTAGGGCGCTCTTC.

This clonotype was picked up a small number of times. The chain has TRBV4-2 and TRBJ2-7, with D maybe TRBD2 (5 bases). Germline V lookup: CDR1 LGHNA, CDR2 YNFKEQ. CDR3 size: 14 residues. Deletions cut 1 base from V and 7 bases from J, with 14 bases between. CDR3 residues: CASSQASDRGEQYF. For the CDR3, the DNA is TGTGCCAGCAGCCAAGCGAGCGATCGGGGAGAGCAGTACTTC.

This clonotype was seen once. One end of the junction is discordant with germline, which a read error may explain. The chain links TRBV12-5 to TRBJ1-5; no definite D call. The CDR3 contains 12 residues. Per the germline V gene, CDR1 is LGHNT and CDR2 is FRNRAP. The CDR3 reads CASGERNQHQHF. The CDR3 DNA sequence: TGTGCTAGTGGGGAGAGGAATCAGCACCAGCATTTT.

The chain employs TRBV10-2 and TRBJ2-3; no clear D gene. This CDR3 spans 14 amino acids. Germline V gene lookup returns CDR1 WSHSY and CDR2 SAAADI. Trimming pared 2 bases from V and 2 bases from J, leaving 8 bases between. CDR3 coding DNA: TGCGCCAGCAGTGAGGGTCCCTCCACAGATACGCAGTATTTT. Protein: CASSEGPSTDTQYF.

This clonotype was seen ten or more times. The rearrangement joins TRBV6-2 or TRBV6-3 to TRBJ2-6; a weak D match, TRBD2 (5 bases). V lost 10 bases to trimming and J lost 0 bases, with 7 bases between them. CDR1 is MNHEY and CDR2 is SVGEGT in the germline V gene. The CDR3 extends over 13 amino acids. CDR3 bases: TGTGCCATCGGGAACTCTGGGGCCAACGTCCTGACTTTC. The encoded protein is CAIGNSGANVLTF.

The rearrangement joins TRBV24-1 to TRBJ2-5; perhaps TRBD2 as D (7 bases). This CDR3 contains 15 residues. V was trimmed by 1 base and J by 4 bases, leaving 12 bases between them. The germline V gene has CDR1 KGHDR and CDR2 SFDVKD. The CDR3: CATSDFGGLGETQYF. The CDR3 bases are TGTGCCACCAGTGATTTCGGGGGGCTTGGAGAGACCCAGTACTTC.

V and J are TRBV3-1 and TRBJ1-1; unclear D gene. The length of the CDR3 is 11 residues. CDR1 and CDR2 from the germline V gene are LGHDT and YNNKEL (reference sequence). V was trimmed by 8 bases and J by 7 bases, leaving 11 bases between them. The CDR3, as DNA: TGTGCCAGCCGGCGAGCAGATGAAGCTTTCTTT. Its protein is CASRRADEAFF.

The V and J genes are TRBV5-1 and TRBJ2-1, with 7 nucleotides matching TRBD2. The CDR3 consists of 15 residues. Germline trimming cut 8 bases from V and 5 bases from J; bases unmatched to any gene: 13. Germline V gene data show CDR1 as SGHRS and CDR2 as YFSETQ. CDR3 amino acids: CASGNLAGFDNEQFF. The CDR3 DNA is TGCGCCAGTGGAAACTTAGCGGGTTTTGACAATGAGCAGTTCTTC.

The genes are TRBV6-1 and TRBJ2-3; D gene uncertain. V was trimmed by 7 bases and J by 9 bases, leaving 14 bases between them. CDR3 length equals 12 residues. Per germline, CDR1 MNHNS and CDR2 SASEGT. The CDR3 coding sequence is TGTGCCAGCATTGCGGCGGCCCGGACGCAGTATTTT. It yields the protein CASIAAARTQYF.

This clonotype came up many times. The gene calls are TRBV6-5 and TRBJ2-7; TRBD2 aligns across 11 bases. The CDR3 totals 14 residues. After removal of 6 bases from V and 7 bases from J, the junction contained 8 bases not matched to a gene. Germline-derived CDR1 and CDR2 are MNHEY and SVGAGI. CDR3 amino acids: CASSYSGGAGEQYF. The CDR3, as DNA: TGTGCCAGCAGCTATAGCGGGGGGGCGGGGGAGCAGTACTTC.

This clonotype was seen a handful of times. This rearrangement joins TRBV7-3 to TRBJ2-3; D is possibly TRBD2 (6 bases). Trimming removed 8 bases at V and 5 bases at J, with 29 bases between. Germline CDR1 reads SGHTA; CDR2 reads FQGTGA. CDR3 size: 18 residues. Here the CDR3 reads CASGLPIPGTSKIDTQYF. The CDR3 region has the DNA TGTGCCAGCGGCCTACCGATCCCCGGGACTTCTAAAATAGATACGCAGTATTTT.

The rearrangement uses TRBV20-1 and TRBJ2-2; D uncertain. This CDR3 has 15 residues. CDR1 and CDR2 from the germline V gene are DFQATT and SNEGSKA (reference sequence). Trimming shortened V by 5 bases and J by 3 bases, and 16 bases separated the two germline ends. This chain's CDR3 is CSAGRRATHTGELFF. The CDR3 region has the DNA TGCAGTGCTGGGCGTAGGGCTACACACACCGGGGAGCTGTTTTTT.

This chain connects TRBV5-1 to TRBJ1-4; D may be TRBD1 (6 bases). V was cut by 4 bases and J by 6 bases, with 16 bases left in between. CDR3 length: 15 residues. Germline CDR1 reads SGHRS; CDR2 reads YFSETQ. The CDR3 loop reads CASSLAQGIDEKLFF. CDR3 DNA sequence: TGCGCCAGCAGCCTGGCACAGGGTATAGATGAAAAACTGTTTTTT.

CDR3 bases: TGCGCCAGCAGCTTGGAGGGTAGCGGAGCCTACAATGAGCAGTTCTTC. Its translation is CASSLEGSGAYNEQFF. The chain uses TRBV5-1 and TRBJ2-1, with a possible D match to TRBD2 (6 bases). This CDR3 comprises 16 residues. Germline V gives CDR1 SGHRS, CDR2 YFSETQ. Trimming took 0 bases from V and 2 from J, leaving 12 bases between them.

This chain connects TRBV15 to TRBJ1-4, with 9 bases fitting TRBD1. With V trimmed by 5 bases and J by 7 bases, 8 bases remained unmatched. CDR1 is LNHNV, CDR2 YYDKDF, per germline (reference sequence). The CDR3 has 15 residues. CDR3 loop: CATSGPGTGTEKLFF. CDR3 in DNA: TGTGCCACCAGCGGCCCCGGGACAGGGACTGAAAAACTGTTTTTT.

The rearrangement uses TRBV12-3 or TRBV12-4 and TRBJ2-1; D gene ambiguous. The CDR3 is 15 residues long. V lost 6 bases, J lost 0 bases, and 12 bases lay in between. The CDR3 region has the DNA TGTGCCAGCAGGTTACTACGAAGCTCCTACAATGAGCAGTTCTTC. It encodes CASRLLRSSYNEQFF.

There are a few counts of this clonotype. The genes are TRBV4-2 and TRBJ2-1; D possibly corresponds to TRBD1 (5 bases). Germline assignment: CDR1 LGHNA and CDR2 YNFKEQ. The CDR3 loop spans 16 amino acids. Trimming took 4 bases from V and 6 from J, leaving 19 bases between them. Written as DNA, the CDR3 is TGTGCCAGCAGCCCCCACCTAGGGGATGAGGCCAATGAGCAGTTCTTC. The encoded protein is CASSPHLGDEANEQFF.

This clonotype was counted a few times. The J gene is TRBJ1-2, the V gene TRBV5-1, with a possible D match to TRBD1 (6 bases). CDR3 length: 15 amino acids. Germline V gene lookup returns CDR1 SGHRS and CDR2 YFSETQ. The ends were cut back, 3 bases at V and 0 bases at J, with 12 bases in the middle. For the CDR3, the DNA is TGCGCCAGCAGCTCCCGGGACACCTCTAACTATGGCTACACCTTC. This codes for CASSSRDTSNYGYTF.

The chain couples TRBV7-8 to TRBJ2-7; 7 bases map to TRBD1. Germline V gene lookup returns CDR1 SGHVS and CDR2 FQNEAQ. Unmatched junction bases numbered 15, after V lost 3 bases and J lost 4 bases. The CDR3 loop spans 17 amino acids. The CDR3 here is CASSFTPRGGPRYEQYF. CDR3 DNA sequence: TGTGCCAGCAGCTTTACCCCCCGAGGGGGCCCGAGATACGAGCAGTACTTC.

A few counts support this clonotype. V and J are TRBV7-3 and TRBJ2-1, with D tentatively TRBD2 (6 bases). The germline CDR1 and CDR2 sequences are SGHTA and FQGTGA. The CDR3 loop spans 15 amino acids. Trimming pared 3 bases from V and 2 bases from J, leaving 11 bases between. CDR3 DNA sequence: TGTGCCAGCAGCTTCGTACCGGGGGCCTACAATGAGCAGTTCTTC. It codes for CASSFVPGAYNEQFF. Together with reference TRBV7-3 and TRBJ2-1, the CDR3 gives the full variable domain: GAGVSQTPSNKVTEKGKYVELRCDPISGHTALYWYRQSLGQGPEFLIYFQGTGAADDSGLPNDRFFAVRPEGSVSTLKIQRTERGDSAVYLCASSFVPGAYNEQFFGPGTRLTVL.

This chain connects TRBV5-1 to TRBJ2-3, with 9 bases that match TRBD2. Trimming cost V 3 bases and J 4 bases; bases outside gene matches: 6. The CDR3 has 15 residues. The germline V gene encodes CDR1 SGHRS and CDR2 YFSETQ. CDR3 sequence: CASSSSGGPADTQYF. Written as DNA, the CDR3 is TGCGCCAGCAGCTCGAGCGGGGGGCCCGCAGATACGCAGTATTTT.

This clonotype was seen only a few times. The chain combines TRBV12-3 or TRBV12-4 with TRBJ1-5; possible D gene TRBD1, 6 bases. V was pared by 3 bases and J by 2 bases, with 11 bases between. The CDR3 spans 15 residues. The CDR3, as DNA: TGTGCCAGCAGTTTTGGTCGACAGGGCAATCAGCCCCAGCATTTT. Protein sequence: CASSFGRQGNQPQHF.

This clonotype has just a few counts. This chain connects TRBV6-1 to TRBJ2-3; D ambiguous. The CDR3 is made up of 13 amino acids. V lost 4 bases, J lost 6 bases, and 11 bases lay in between. Germline-derived CDR1 and CDR2 are MNHNS and SASEGT. DNA of the CDR3: TGTGCCAGCAGTGTCCCGGGCGCGGATACGCAGTATTTT. Translated: CASSVPGADTQYF.

This clonotype was counted a few times. This chain uses TRBV20-1 with TRBJ2-7; D is unclear. V was clipped by 0 bases and J by 2 bases, with 11 bases between them. The germline V gene encodes CDR1 DFQATT and CDR2 SNEGSKA (reference sequence). CDR3 length: 14 residues. The CDR3 loop reads CSARDLQVPYEQYV. CDR3 nucleotide sequence: TGCAGTGCTAGAGATCTGCAGGTTCCCTACGAGCAGTACGTC.

The V and J genes are TRBV2 and TRBJ1-2; the D is unclear. The CDR3 is 13 amino acids. Germline loops: CDR1 SNHLY, CDR2 FYNNEI. V lost 0 bases, J lost 7 bases, and 9 bases lay in between. The CDR3 DNA sequence: TGTGCCAGCAGTGAAGCCGGAGTGGTTGGCTACACCTTC. Residues: CASSEAGVVGYTF.

This clonotype was recorded at least ten times. The CDR3: CASRSTGTGGETQYF. The CDR3 DNA reads TGTGCCAGCAGGTCGACCGGGACAGGGGGAGAGACCCAGTACTTC. The chain carries TRBV6-5 and TRBJ2-5; 11 nucleotides match TRBD1. The V and J ends lost 6 bases and 4 bases, in that order; junction bases with no gene match: 7. The germline V gene encodes CDR1 MNHEY and CDR2 SVGAGI. This CDR3 spans 15 amino acids.